This is a list of T cell receptor beta chains from one sample in a study of regulatory T cells in long-lasting Graves disease. TCRdb itself ran the multiplex PCR reads through MiXCR, one entry per CDR3 protein. This sample has 400,000 to 500,000 distinct CDR3 sequences, with approximately 15% found just once. This same sample was also part of a study on T cells in Graves' hyperthyroidism and ophthalmopathy.

Here the sequenced sample was peripheral blood mononuclear cells (PBMCs), taken at new diagnosis, from a patient treated with antithyroid drugs. These receptors all stem from a woman in her forties or fifties with Graves disease. CDR3s include the opening cysteine and the closing phenylalanine or tryptophan. The D gene is left open where the match is weak. Not every row has a clone size; where given, it reads once, few, many or a size class.

abundance,v_gene,d_gene,j_gene,len,CDR3aa,CDR3nt
many,TRBV18,TRBD1,TRBJ2-5,13,CASSSRTGETQYF,TGTGCCAGCTCATCCCGGACAGGAGAGACCCAGTACTTC
many,TRBV28,TRBD1,TRBJ2-1,16,CASRPSTGVGYNEQFF,TGTGCCAGCAGACCCTCGACAGGGGTCGGATACAATGAGCAGTTCTTC
once,TRBV4-2,.,TRBJ2-1,15,CASSQSDGSYNEQFF,TGTGCCAGCAGCCAATCTGACGGGAGCTACAATGAGCAGTTCTTC
few,TRBV5-1,.,TRBJ2-2,15,CASSFEGPSTGELFF,TGCGCCAGCAGCTTCGAGGGGCCGAGCACCGGGGAGCTGTTTTTT
.,TRBV10-3,TRBD1,TRBJ2-1,16,CAISDLPGQGNNEQFF,TGTGCCATCAGTGACCTCCCGGGACAGGGAAACAATGAGCAGTTCTTC
.,TRBV27,.,TRBJ2-7,14,CASAIGLAFYEQYF,TGTGCCAGCGCTATAGGGCTAGCGTTCTACGAGCAGTACTTC
many,TRBV11-2,.,TRBJ1-4,16,CASSLDLGWSNEKLFF,TGTGCCAGCAGCTTAGATCTGGGATGGTCTAATGAAAAACTGTTTTTT
many,TRBV27,.,TRBJ2-6,16,CASSSGRLSGANVLTF,TGTGCCAGCAGTTCGGGACGGCTCTCTGGGGCCAACGTCCTGACTTTC
.,TRBV6-1,TRBD1,TRBJ1-4,14,CASRWTGGREKLFF,TGTGCCAGCAGGTGGACAGGGGGCCGGGAAAAACTGTTTTTT
many,TRBV12-3/TRBV12-4,.,TRBJ2-5,15,CASSHAVQGGETQYF,TGTGCCAGCAGCCACGCGGTCCAGGGGGGAGAGACCCAGTACTTC
many,TRBV10-3,.,TRBJ1-3,14,CAIRPDSSGNTIYF,TGTGCCATCAGACCCGACAGCTCTGGAAACACCATATATTTT
many,TRBV10-1,.,TRBJ1-3,15,CASSESAGVGNTIYF,TGCGCCAGCAGTGAGTCGGCAGGGGTTGGAAACACCATATATTTT
.,TRBV2,.,TRBJ2-7,14,CASAKGTYSYEQYF,TGTGCCAGTGCTAAGGGGACATACTCCTACGAGCAGTACTTC
many,TRBV7-8,.,TRBJ2-5,12,CASSFLLETQYF,TGTGCCAGCAGCTTCCTCCTAGAGACCCAGTACTTC
.,TRBV14,.,TRBJ2-3,15,CASSQAKDVTDTQYF,TGTGCCAGCAGCCAAGCTAAGGATGTCACAGATACGCAGTATTTT
many,TRBV11-2,.,TRBJ2-7,12,CASSIRVAGQYF,TGTGCCAGCAGCATACGAGTGGCCGGGCAGTACTTC
.,TRBV30,.,TRBJ2-7,13,CAWDRGSAYEQYF,TGTGCCTGGGACCGGGGCTCCGCCTACGAGCAGTACTTC
many,TRBV7-8,.,TRBJ2-5,16,CASSLHFGGEWETQYF,TGTGCCAGCAGCCTCCACTTCGGCGGGGAGTGGGAGACCCAGTACTTC
few,TRBV5-4,.,TRBJ2-7,18,CASSLGGMGLQVAYEQYF,TGTGCCAGCAGCTTGGGGGGTATGGGACTCCAAGTGGCCTACGAGCAGTACTTC
.,TRBV4-2,.,TRBJ2-2,13,CASSQDYAGELFF,TGTGCCAGCAGCCAAGATTACGCCGGGGAGCTGTTTTTT
.,TRBV9,TRBD2,TRBJ2-7,16,CASSVTATSGGYEQYF,TGTGCCAGCAGCGTCACCGCGACTAGCGGGGGCTACGAGCAGTACTTC
.,TRBV18,TRBD2,TRBJ2-1,17,CASSPDGGTRRVDVQFF,TGTGCCAGCTCACCAGACGGCGGGACTAGGAGGGTTGACGTGCAGTTCTTC
many,TRBV12-3/TRBV12-4,.,TRBJ1-6,12,CASSWGGSPLHF,TGTGCCAGCAGCTGGGGGGGTTCACCCCTCCACTTT
few,TRBV30,TRBD2,TRBJ2-1,21,CAWSGDTAAGTSGRVGNEQFF,TGTGCCTGGAGTGGGGACACCGCCGCTGGGACTAGCGGGAGAGTAGGCAATGAGCAGTTCTTC
many,TRBV20-1,TRBD2,TRBJ2-2,16,CSARDVAGPNTGELFF,TGCAGTGCTAGAGACGTAGCGGGGCCGAACACCGGGGAGCTGTTTTTT
many,TRBV12-3/TRBV12-4,.,TRBJ2-5,13,CASSYPIEETQYF,TGTGCCAGCAGTTACCCGATCGAAGAGACCCAGTACTTC
.,TRBV29-1,.,TRBJ2-3,14,CSVEGRRVQDTQYF,TGCAGCGTTGAAGGAAGGCGGGTCCAAGATACGCAGTATTTT
many,TRBV3-1,.,TRBJ1-1,15,CASSPQALRDTEAFF,TGTGCCAGCAGTCCCCAGGCGCTGCGCGACACTGAAGCTTTCTTT
few,TRBV10-3,.,TRBJ1-2,13,CATRTADDYGYTF,TGTGCCACCCGGACGGCCGATGACTATGGCTACACCTTC
few,TRBV2,TRBD2,TRBJ2-1,15,CASSPTSGIHNEQFF,TGTGCCAGCAGCCCAACTAGCGGGATCCACAATGAGCAGTTCTTC
.,TRBV12-3/TRBV12-4,.,TRBJ1-2,14,CASSLGLANYGYTF,TGTGCCAGCAGCCTTGGACTAGCTAACTATGGCTACACCTTC
many,TRBV7-8,.,TRBJ2-3,12,CASSLVGVTQYF,TGTGCCAGCAGCTTAGTCGGGGTCACGCAGTATTTT
many,TRBV18,.,TRBJ2-1,16,CASSPPTSGENNEQFF,TGTGCCAGCTCACCTCCCACATCCGGGGAAAACAATGAGCAGTTCTTC
many,TRBV5-1,.,TRBJ2-2,16,CASSLRNFANTGELFF,TGCGCCAGCAGCCTACGGAACTTCGCGAACACCGGGGAGCTGTTTTTT
many,TRBV6-2/TRBV6-3,.,TRBJ1-1,15,CASSYSGDWNTEAFF,TGTGCCAGCAGTTACTCAGGGGATTGGAACACTGAAGCTTTCTTT
many,TRBV2,TRBD2,TRBJ2-5,14,CASRLGLAGETQYF,TGTGCCAGCAGATTGGGACTAGCGGGAGAGACCCAGTACTTC
.,TRBV20-1,TRBD2,TRBJ2-2,15,CSAIRLAANTGELFF,TGCAGTGCCATACGACTAGCGGCGAACACCGGGGAGCTGTTTTTT
few,TRBV12-3/TRBV12-4,.,TRBJ2-7,12,CASSSPARQQYF,TGTGCCAGCAGTTCCCCAGCGCGGCAGCAGTACTTC